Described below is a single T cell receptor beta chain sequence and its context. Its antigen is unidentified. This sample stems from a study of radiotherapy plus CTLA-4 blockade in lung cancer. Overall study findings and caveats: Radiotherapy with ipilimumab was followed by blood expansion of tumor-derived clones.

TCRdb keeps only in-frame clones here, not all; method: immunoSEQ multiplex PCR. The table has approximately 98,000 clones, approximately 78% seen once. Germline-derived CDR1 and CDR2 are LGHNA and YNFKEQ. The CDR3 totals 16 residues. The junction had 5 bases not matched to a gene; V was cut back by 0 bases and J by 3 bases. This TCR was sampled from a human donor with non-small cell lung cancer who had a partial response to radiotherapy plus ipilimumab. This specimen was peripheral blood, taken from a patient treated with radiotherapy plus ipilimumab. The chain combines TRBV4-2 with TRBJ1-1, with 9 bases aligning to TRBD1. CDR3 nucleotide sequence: TGTGCCAGCAGCCAAGAAAACAGGGGGCGCGACACTGAAGCTTTCTTT. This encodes CASSQENRGRDTEAFF.